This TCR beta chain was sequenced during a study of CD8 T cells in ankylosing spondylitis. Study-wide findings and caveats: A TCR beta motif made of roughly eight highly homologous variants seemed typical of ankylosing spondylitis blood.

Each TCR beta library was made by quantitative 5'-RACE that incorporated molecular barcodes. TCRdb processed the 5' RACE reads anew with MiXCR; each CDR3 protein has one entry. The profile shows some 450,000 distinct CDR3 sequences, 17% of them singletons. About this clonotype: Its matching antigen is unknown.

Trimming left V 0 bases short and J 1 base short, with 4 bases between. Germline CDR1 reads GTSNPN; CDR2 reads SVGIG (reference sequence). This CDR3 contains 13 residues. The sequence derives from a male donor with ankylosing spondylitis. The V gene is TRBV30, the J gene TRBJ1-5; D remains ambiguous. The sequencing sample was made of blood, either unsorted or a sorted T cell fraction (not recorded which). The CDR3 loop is CAWSVGSNQPQHF. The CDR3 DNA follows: TGTGCCTGGAGTGTGGGGAGCAATCAGCCCCAGCATTTT.